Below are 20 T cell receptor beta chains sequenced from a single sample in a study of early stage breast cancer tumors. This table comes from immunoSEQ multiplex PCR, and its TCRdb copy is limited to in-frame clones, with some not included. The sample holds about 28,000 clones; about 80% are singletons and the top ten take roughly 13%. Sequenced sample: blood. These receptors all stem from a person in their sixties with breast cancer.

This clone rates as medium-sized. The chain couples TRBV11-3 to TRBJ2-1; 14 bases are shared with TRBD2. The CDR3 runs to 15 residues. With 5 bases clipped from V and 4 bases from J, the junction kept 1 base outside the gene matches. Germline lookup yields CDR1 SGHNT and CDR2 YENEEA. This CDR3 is CASSGLAGGYNEQFF. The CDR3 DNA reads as TGTGCCAGCAGCGGACTAGCGGGAGGATACAATGAGCAGTTCTTC. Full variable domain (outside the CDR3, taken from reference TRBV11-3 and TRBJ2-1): EAGVVQSPRYKIIEKKQPVAFWCNPISGHNTLYWYLQNLGQGPELLIRYENEEAVDDSQLPKDRFSAERLKGVDSTLKIQPAELGDSAVYLCASSGLAGGYNEQFFGPGTRLTVL.

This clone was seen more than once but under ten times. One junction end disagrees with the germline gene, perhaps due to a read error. This CDR3 is CASSVTSNYGYTF. The DNA for the CDR3 is TGCGCCAGCAGCGTAACCTCTAACTATGGTTACACCTTT. The chain links TRBV5-1 to TRBJ1-2, with no clear D. This CDR3 is 13 amino acids long. The germline V gene has CDR1 SGHRS and CDR2 YFSETQ.

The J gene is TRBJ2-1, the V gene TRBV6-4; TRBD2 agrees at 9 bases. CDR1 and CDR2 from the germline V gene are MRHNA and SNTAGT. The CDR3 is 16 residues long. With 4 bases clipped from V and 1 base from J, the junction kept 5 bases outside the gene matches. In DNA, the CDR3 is TGTGCCAGCAGTGTTTTAGCGGGAGCGTCCTACAATGAGCAGTTCTTC. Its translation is CASSVLAGASYNEQFF.

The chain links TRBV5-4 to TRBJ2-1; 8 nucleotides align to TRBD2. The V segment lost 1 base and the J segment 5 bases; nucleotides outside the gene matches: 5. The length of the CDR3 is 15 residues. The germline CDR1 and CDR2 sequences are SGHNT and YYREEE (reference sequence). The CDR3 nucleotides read TGTGCCAGCAGCTTGCCGGGAGGGCCCCACAATGAGCAGTTCTTC. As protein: CASSLPGGPHNEQFF.

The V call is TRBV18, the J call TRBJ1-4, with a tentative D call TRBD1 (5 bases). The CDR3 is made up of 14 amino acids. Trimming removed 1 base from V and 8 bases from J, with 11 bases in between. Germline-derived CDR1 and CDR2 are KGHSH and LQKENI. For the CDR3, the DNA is TGTGCCAGCTCACCACAGGGGCGGCGCGAAAAACTGTTTTTT. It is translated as CASSPQGRREKLFF.

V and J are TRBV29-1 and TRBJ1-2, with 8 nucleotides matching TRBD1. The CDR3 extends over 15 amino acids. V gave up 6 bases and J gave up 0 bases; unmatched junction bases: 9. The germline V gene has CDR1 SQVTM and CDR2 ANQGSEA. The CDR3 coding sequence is TGCAGCGTCCGGACAGGGCCGACTTCTAACTATGGCTACACCTTC. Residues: CSVRTGPTSNYGYTF.

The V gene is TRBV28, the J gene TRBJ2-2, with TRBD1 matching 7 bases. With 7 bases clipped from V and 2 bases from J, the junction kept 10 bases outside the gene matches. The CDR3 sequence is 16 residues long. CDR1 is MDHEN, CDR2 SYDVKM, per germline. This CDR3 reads CASTVGGRINTGELFF. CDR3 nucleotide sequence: TGTGCCAGCACCGTAGGGGGCAGGATAAACACCGGGGAGCTGTTTTTT.

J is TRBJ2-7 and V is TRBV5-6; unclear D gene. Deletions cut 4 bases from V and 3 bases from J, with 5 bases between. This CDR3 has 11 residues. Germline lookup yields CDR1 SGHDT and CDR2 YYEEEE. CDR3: CASSVGYEQYF. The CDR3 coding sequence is TGTGCCAGCAGCGTCGGCTACGAGCAGTACTTC.

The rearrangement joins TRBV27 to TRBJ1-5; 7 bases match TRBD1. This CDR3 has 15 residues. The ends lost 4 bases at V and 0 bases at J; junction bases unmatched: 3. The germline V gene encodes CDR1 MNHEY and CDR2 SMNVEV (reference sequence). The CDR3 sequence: CASSSGQLSNQPQHF. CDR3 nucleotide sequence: TGTGCCAGCAGTTCGGGACAGCTTAGCAATCAGCCCCAGCATTTT.

This chain's CDR3 is CASSLTGTGNYEQYF. CDR3 DNA: TGTGCCAGCAGCTTAACCGGGACAGGGAACTACGAGCAGTACTTC. The chain employs TRBV7-3 and TRBJ2-7; 9 nucleotides agree with TRBD1. CDR1 and CDR2 (germline): SGHTA, FQGTGA. The CDR3 has 15 residues. The trim removed 0 bases at V and 3 bases at J, leaving 3 bases unmatched.

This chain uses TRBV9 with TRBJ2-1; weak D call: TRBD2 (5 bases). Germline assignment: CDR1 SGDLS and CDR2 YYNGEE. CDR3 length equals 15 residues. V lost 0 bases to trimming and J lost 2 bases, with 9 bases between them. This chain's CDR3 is CASSVAGRPYNEQFF. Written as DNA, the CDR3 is TGTGCCAGCAGCGTAGCGGGGAGACCCTACAATGAGCAGTTCTTC. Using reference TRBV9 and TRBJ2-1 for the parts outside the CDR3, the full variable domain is DSGVTQTPKHLITATGQRVTLRCSPRSGDLSVYWYQQSLDQGLQFLIQYYNGEERAKGNILERFSAQQFPDLHSELNLSSLELGDSALYFCASSVAGRPYNEQFFGPGTRLTVL.

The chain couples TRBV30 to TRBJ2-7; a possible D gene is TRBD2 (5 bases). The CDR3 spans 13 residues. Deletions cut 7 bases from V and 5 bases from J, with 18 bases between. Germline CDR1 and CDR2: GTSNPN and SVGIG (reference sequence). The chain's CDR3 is CASLGLISHEQYF. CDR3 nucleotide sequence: TGTGCCTCCCTTGGACTGATTTCGCACGAGCAGTACTTC.

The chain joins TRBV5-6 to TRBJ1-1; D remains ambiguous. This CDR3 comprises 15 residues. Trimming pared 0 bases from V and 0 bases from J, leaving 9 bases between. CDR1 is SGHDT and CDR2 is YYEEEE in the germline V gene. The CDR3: CASSLDGGMNTEAFF. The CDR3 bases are TGTGCCAGCAGCTTGGACGGCGGCATGAACACTGAAGCTTTCTTT.

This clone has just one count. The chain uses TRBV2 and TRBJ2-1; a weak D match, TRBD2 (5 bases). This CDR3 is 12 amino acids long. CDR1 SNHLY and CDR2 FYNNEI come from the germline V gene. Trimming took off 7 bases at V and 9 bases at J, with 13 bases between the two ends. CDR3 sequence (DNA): TGTGCCAGCAATCGGGGTTTCGGTGAGCAGTTCTTC. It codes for CASNRGFGEQFF.

The CDR3 loop is CASSPQLGVTGELFF. CDR3 nucleotide sequence: TGTGCCAGCTCACCTCAACTAGGAGTCACCGGGGAGCTGTTTTTT. The V call is TRBV18, the J call TRBJ2-2, with D possibly matching TRBD2 (5 bases). The germline V and J ends were trimmed by 3 bases and 4 bases, with 12 bases remaining between them. The CDR3 extends over 15 amino acids. Germline V gene data show CDR1 as KGHSH and CDR2 as LQKENI.

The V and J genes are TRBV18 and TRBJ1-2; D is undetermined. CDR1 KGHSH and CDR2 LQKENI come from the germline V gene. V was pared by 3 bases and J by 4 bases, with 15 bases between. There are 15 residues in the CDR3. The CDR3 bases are TGTGCCAGCTCACCGCAGCGGGGAGAGGCCTATGGCTACACCTTC. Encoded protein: CASSPQRGEAYGYTF. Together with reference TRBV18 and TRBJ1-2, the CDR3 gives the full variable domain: NAGVMQNPRHLVRRRGQEARLRCSPMKGHSHVYWYRQLPEEGLKFMVYLQKENIIDESGMPKERFSAEFPKEGPSILRIQQVVRGDSAAYFCASSPQRGEAYGYTFGSGTRLTVV.

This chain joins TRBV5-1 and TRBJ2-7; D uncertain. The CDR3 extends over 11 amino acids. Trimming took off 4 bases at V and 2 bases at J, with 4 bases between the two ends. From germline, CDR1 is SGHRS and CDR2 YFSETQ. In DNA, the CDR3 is TGCGCCAGCAGCAGCGCCTACGAGCAGTACTTC. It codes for CASSSAYEQYF.

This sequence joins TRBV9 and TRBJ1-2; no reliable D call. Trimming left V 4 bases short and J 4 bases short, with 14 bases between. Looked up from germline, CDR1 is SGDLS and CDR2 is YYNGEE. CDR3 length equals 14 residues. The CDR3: CASSLYHELYGYTF. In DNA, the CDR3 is TGTGCCAGCAGCTTATACCACGAGCTCTATGGCTACACCTTC.

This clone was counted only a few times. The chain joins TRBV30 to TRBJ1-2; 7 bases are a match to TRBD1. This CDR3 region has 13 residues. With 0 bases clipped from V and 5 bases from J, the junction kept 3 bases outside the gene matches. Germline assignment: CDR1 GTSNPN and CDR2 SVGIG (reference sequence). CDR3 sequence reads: CAWSVAGGYGYTF. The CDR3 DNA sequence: TGTGCCTGGAGTGTGGCAGGGGGTTATGGCTACACCTTC.

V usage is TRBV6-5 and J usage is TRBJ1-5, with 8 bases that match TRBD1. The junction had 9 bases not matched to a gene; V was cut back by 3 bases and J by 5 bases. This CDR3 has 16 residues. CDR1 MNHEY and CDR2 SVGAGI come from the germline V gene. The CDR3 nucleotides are TGTGCCAGCAGTTATGGGACAGGCGAGGGGCATCAGCCCCAGCATTTT. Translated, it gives CASSYGTGEGHQPQHF.